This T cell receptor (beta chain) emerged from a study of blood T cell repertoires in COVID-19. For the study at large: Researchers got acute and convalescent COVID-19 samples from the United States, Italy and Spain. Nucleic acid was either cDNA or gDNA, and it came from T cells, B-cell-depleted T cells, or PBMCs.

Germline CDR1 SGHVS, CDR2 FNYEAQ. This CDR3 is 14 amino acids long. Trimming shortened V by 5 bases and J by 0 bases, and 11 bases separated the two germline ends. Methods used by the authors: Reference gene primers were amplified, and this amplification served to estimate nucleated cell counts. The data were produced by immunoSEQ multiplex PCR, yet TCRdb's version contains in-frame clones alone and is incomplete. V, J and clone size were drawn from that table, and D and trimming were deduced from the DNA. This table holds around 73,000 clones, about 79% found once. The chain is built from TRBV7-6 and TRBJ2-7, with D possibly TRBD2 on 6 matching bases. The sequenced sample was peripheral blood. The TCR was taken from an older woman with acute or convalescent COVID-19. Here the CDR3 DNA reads TGTGCCAGCAGCCCCCAGACTAGCTCCTACGAGCAGTACTTC. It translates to CASSPQTSSYEQYF.